The T cell receptor (beta chain) described here comes from a study of blood T cell repertoires in COVID-19. The wider study: Nucleic acid was either cDNA or gDNA, and it came from T cells, B-cell-depleted T cells, or PBMCs.

This clone was detected only once. Sequencing used immunoSEQ multiplex PCR; TCRdb keeps in-frame clones, though not all of them. The sample contains roughly 200,000 clones, 75% to 95% of which appear only once. Sequencing was done on a sample of peripheral blood. This receptor was identified in a man aged 45 to 65 with acute or convalescent COVID-19.

Written as DNA, the CDR3 is TGTGCCAGTAGCTCGGACAGAGCCCAAGAGACCCAGTACTTC. Residues: CASSSDRAQETQYF. The rearrangement uses TRBV19 and TRBJ2-5, with D tentatively TRBD1 (6 bases). Trimming cost V 6 bases and J 1 base, with 12 bases left between them. Germline V gives CDR1 LNHDA, CDR2 SQIVND (reference sequence). The CDR3 loop spans 14 amino acids.